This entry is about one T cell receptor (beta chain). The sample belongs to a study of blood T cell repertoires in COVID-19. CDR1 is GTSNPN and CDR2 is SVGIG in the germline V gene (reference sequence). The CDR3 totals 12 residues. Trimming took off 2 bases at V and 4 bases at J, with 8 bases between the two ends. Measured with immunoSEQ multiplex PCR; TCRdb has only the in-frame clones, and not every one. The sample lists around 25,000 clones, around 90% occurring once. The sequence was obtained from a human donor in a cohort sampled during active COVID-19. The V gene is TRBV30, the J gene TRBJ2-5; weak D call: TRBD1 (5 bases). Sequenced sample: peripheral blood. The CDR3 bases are TGTGCCTGGAGTAACCAGGGAGAGACCCAGTACTTC. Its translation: CAWSNQGETQYF.